This T cell receptor beta chain was profiled in a study of T cells in Graves' hyperthyroidism and ophthalmopathy. J was trimmed by 5 bases and V by 11 bases; bases with no gene match: 5. The germline V gene has CDR1 SNHLY and CDR2 FYNNEI. The CDR3 runs to 12 residues. Researchers amplified the TCR beta CDR3 regions from RNA transcripts. TCR CDR3 regions were first amplified by RT-PCR with HTBI primers. MiXCR, run by TCRdb on the multiplex PCR reads, gives a single entry per CDR3 protein. The sample gives some 700,000 distinct CDR3 sequences, 17% of which show up once; around 15% is in the top ten. The sample holds many counts of this clonotype.

This receptor was taken from a man aged 50 or older with Graves' hyperthyroidism. The sample comprised blood. The J gene is TRBJ2-5, the V gene TRBV2, with 10 nucleotides matching TRBD1. In DNA, the CDR3 is TGTGCCGGACGGGACAGGGGTGAGACCCAGTACTTC. Protein product: CAGRDRGETQYF.